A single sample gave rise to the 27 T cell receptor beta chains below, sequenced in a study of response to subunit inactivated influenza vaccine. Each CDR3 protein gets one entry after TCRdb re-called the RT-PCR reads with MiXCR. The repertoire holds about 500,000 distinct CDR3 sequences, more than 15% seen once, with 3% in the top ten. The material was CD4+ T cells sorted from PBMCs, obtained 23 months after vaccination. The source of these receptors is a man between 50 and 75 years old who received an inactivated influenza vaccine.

CDR3 sequence: CASSHRGGIYNEQFF. DNA of the CDR3: TGTGCCAGCAGCCACAGGGGTGGGATCTACAATGAGCAGTTCTTC. This chain uses TRBV12-3 or TRBV12-4 with TRBJ2-1, with TRBD1 matching over 7 bases. This CDR3 contains 15 residues. The junction had 8 bases not matched to a gene; V was cut back by 6 bases and J by 3 bases.

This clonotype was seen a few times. The CDR3 bases are TGTGCCAGCAGCTTGGCGTCAGGGCAAGGCTACACCTTC. This translates into CASSLASGQGYTF. V gene TRBV5-5 combines with J gene TRBJ1-2, with D perhaps matching TRBD1 (5 bases). V lost 0 bases and J 8 bases, leaving 11 bases between the germline ends. This CDR3 is 13 amino acids long. The V gene's germline CDR1 is SGHKS and CDR2 YYEKEE (reference sequence).

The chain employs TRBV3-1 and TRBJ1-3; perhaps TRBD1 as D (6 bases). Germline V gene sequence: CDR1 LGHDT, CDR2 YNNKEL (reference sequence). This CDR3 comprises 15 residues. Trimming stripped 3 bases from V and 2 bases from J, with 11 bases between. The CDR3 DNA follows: TGTGCCAGCAGCCAGGCGACAGGTCCTGGAAACACCATATATTTT. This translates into CASSQATGPGNTIYF. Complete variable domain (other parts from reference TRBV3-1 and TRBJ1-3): DTAVSQTPKYLVTQMGNDKSIKCEQNLGHDTMYWYKQDSKKFLKIMFSYNNKELIINETVPNRFSPKSPDKAHLNLHINSLELGDSAVYFCASSQATGPGNTIYFGEGSWLTVV.

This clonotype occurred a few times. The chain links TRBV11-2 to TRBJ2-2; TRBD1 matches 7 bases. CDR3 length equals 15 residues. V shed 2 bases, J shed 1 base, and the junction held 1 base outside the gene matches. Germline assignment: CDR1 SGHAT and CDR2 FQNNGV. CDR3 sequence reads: CASSLWTGNTGELFF. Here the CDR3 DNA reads TGTGCCAGCAGCTTATGGACAGGGAACACCGGGGAGCTGTTTTTT. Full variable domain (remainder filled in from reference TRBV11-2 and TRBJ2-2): EAGVAQSPRYKIIEKRQSVAFWCNPISGHATLYWYQQILGQGPKLLIQFQNNGVVDDSQLPKDRFSAERLKGVDSTLKIQPAKLEDSAVYLCASSLWTGNTGELFFGEGSRLTVL.

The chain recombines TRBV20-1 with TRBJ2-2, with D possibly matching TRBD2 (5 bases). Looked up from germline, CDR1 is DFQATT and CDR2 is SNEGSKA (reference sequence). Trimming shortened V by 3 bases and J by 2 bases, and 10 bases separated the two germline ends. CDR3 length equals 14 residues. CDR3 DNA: TGCAGTGCTAGGGCCGGGATCAACACCGGGGAGCTGTTTTTT. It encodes CSARAGINTGELFF.

Here the CDR3 reads CASSLRTSQGTQYF. CDR3 DNA: TGTGCCAGCAGTTTACGGACTAGTCAGGGTACGCAGTATTTT. This sequence joins TRBV12-3 or TRBV12-4 and TRBJ2-3, with TRBD2 matching over 7 bases. With V trimmed by 2 bases and J by 8 bases, 7 bases remained unmatched. CDR3 length: 14 amino acids.

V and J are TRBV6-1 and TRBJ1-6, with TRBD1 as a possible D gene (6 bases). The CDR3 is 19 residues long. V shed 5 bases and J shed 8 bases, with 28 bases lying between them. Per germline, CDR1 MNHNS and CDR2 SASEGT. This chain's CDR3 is CASSLTRPQGSSRYSPLHF. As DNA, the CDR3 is TGTGCCAGCAGTCTGACGAGACCTCAGGGGAGTTCGAGGTATTCACCCCTCCACTTT.

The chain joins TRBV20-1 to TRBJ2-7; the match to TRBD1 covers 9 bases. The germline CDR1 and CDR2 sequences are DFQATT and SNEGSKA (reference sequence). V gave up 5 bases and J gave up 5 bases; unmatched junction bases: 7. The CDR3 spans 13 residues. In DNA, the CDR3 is TGCAGTGCTCCCGGGACAGGGTTGGACGAGCAGTACTTC. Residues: CSAPGTGLDEQYF.

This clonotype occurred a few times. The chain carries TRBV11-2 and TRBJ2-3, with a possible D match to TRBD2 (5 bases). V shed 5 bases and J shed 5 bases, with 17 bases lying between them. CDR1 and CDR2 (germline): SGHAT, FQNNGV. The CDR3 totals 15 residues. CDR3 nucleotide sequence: TGTGCCAGCAGCCTGGACTTATCGGTAGGAGATACGCAGTATTTT. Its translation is CASSLDLSVGDTQYF.

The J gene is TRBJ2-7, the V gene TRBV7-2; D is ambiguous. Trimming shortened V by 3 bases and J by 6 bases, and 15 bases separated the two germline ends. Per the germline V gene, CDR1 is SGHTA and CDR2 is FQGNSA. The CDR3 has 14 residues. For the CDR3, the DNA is TGTGCCAGCAGCTTCAGATTAGAAGTTCGCGAGCAGTACTTC. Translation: CASSFRLEVREQYF.

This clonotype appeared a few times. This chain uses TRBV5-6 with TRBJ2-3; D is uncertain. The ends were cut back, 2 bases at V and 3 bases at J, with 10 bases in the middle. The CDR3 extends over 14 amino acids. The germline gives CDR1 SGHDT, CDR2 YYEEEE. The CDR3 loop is CASSFAPATDTQYF. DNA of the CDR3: TGTGCCAGCAGCTTTGCTCCGGCGACAGATACGCAGTATTTT.

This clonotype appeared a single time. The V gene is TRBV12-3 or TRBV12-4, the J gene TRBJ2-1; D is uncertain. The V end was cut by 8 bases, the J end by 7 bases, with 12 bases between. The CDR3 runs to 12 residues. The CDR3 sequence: CASRLPGNEQFF. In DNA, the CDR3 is TGTGCCAGCCGCCTACCCGGGAATGAGCAGTTCTTC.

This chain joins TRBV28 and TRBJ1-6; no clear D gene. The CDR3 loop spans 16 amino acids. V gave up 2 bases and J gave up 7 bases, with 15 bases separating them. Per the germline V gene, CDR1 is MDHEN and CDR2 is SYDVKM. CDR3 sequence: CASSLNRGLQNSPLHF. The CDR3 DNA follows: TGTGCCAGCAGTTTAAACCGGGGTTTACAGAATTCACCCCTCCACTTT.

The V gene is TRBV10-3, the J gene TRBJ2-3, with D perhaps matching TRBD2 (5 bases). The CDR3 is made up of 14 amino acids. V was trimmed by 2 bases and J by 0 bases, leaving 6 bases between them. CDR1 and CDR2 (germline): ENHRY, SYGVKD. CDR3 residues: CAISEGLSTDTQYF. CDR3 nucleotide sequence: TGTGCCATCAGTGAGGGACTGAGCACAGATACGCAGTATTTT.

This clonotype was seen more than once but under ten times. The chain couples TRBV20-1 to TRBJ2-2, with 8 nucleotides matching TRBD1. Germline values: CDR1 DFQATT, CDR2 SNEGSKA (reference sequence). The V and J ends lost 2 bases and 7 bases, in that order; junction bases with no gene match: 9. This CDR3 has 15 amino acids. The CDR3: CSARPPGQGIGELFF. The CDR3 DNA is TGCAGTGCTAGACCCCCAGGACAGGGAATCGGGGAGCTGTTTTTT.

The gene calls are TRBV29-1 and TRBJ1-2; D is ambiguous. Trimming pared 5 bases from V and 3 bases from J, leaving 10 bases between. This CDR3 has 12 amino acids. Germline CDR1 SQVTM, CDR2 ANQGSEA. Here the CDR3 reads CSVSRTDYGYTF. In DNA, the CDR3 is TGCAGCGTTTCCCGGACGGACTATGGCTACACCTTC. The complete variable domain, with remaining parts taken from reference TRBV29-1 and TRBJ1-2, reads SAVISQKPSRDICQRGTSLTIQCQVDSQVTMMFWYRQQPGQSLTLIATANQGSEATYESGFVIDKFPISRPNLTFSTLTVSNMSPEDSSIYLCSVSRTDYGYTFGSGTRLTVV.

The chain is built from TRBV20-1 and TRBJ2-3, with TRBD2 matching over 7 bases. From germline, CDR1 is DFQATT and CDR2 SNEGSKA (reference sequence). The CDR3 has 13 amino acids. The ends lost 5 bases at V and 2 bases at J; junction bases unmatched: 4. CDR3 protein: CSAGGVHTDTQYF. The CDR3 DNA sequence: TGCAGTGCTGGGGGGGTACACACAGATACGCAGTATTTT.

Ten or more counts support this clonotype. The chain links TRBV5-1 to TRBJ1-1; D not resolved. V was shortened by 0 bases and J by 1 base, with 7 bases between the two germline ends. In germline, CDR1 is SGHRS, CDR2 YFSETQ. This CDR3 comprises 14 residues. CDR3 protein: CASSLATANTEAFF. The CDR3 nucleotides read TGCGCCAGCAGCTTGGCCACAGCGAACACTGAAGCTTTCTTT.

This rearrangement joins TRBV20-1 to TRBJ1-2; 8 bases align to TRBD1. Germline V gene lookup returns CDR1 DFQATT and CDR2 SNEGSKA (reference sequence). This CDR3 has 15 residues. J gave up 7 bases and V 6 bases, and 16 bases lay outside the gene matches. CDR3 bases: TGCAGTGCCCCAGGCGGGACAGGATATAGGGGTGGCTACACCTTC. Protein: CSAPGGTGYRGGYTF.

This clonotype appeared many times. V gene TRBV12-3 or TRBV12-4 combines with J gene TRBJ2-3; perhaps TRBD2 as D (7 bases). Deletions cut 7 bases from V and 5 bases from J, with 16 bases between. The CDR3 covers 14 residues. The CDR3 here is CASTAWGGVDTQYF. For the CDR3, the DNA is TGTGCCAGCACCGCCTGGGGGGGCGTAGATACGCAGTATTTT.

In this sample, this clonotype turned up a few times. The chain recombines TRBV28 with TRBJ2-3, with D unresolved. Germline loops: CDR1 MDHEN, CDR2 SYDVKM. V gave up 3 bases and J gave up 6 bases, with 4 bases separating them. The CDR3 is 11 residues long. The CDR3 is CASSFYDTQYF. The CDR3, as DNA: TGTGCCAGCAGTTTTTATGATACGCAGTATTTT.

CDR3 nucleotides: TGCGCCAGCAGTGAACTAGGAAAAGAGACCCAGTACTTC. It codes for CASSELGKETQYF. The chain employs TRBV10-1 and TRBJ2-5, with D possibly matching TRBD2 (5 bases). The CDR3 runs to 13 residues. From germline, CDR1 is WNHNN and CDR2 SYGVQD (reference sequence). The V end was cut by 3 bases, the J end by 3 bases, with 8 bases between.

As DNA, the CDR3 is TGTGCCAGCAGTGGGACTAGCGGAAACACAGATACGCAGTATTTT. Its translation is CASSGTSGNTDTQYF. V usage is TRBV6-1 and J usage is TRBJ2-3; TRBD2 agrees at 10 bases. V gave up 4 bases and J gave up 2 bases; unmatched junction bases: 3. Per germline, CDR1 MNHNS and CDR2 SASEGT. The CDR3 runs to 15 residues.

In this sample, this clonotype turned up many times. CDR3 protein: CATSRETSGRGNNEQFF. In nucleotides, the CDR3 is TGTGCCACCAGCAGAGAAACTAGCGGGAGGGGAAACAATGAGCAGTTCTTC. The chain uses TRBV15 and TRBJ2-1; TRBD2 agrees at 13 bases. Trimming cost V 0 bases and J 5 bases; bases outside gene matches: 4. The CDR3 length is 17 residues. Germline V gene sequence: CDR1 LNHNV, CDR2 YYDKDF (reference sequence).

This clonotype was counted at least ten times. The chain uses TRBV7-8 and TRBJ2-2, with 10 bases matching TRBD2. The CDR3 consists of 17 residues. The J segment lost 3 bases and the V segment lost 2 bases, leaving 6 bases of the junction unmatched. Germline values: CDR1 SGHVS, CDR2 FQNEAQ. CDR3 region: CASSLRSSGRDTGELFF. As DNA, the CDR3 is TGTGCCAGCAGCTTAAGGTCTAGCGGGAGAGACACCGGGGAGCTGTTTTTT.

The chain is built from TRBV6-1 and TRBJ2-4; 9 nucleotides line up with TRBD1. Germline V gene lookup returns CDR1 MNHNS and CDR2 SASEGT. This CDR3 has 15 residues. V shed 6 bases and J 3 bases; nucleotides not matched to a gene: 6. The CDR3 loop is CASSGGQGIKNIQYF. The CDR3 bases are TGTGCCAGCAGCGGTGGACAGGGGATCAAAAACATTCAGTACTTC.

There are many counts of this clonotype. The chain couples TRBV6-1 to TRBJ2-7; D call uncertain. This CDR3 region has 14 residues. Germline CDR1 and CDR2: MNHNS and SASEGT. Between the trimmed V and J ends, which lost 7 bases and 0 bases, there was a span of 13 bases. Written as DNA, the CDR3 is TGTGCCAGCACCCCAGACCTTATCTCCTACGAGCAGTACTTC. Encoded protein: CASTPDLISYEQYF.